These T cell receptor beta chains were read from a single sample in a study of blood T cell repertoires in COVID-19. Clones were read by immunoSEQ multiplex PCR, and TCRdb kept only the in-frame ones, dropping some. The sample has about 150,000 clones, approximately 85% seen once. The specimen sequenced was peripheral blood. These receptors were collected from a man aged 80 or over with COVID-19, enrolled during active disease. CDR3s include the opening cysteine and the closing phenylalanine or tryptophan. Fields, in order: J gene, D gene, V gene, CDR3 protein. The D gene is left open where the match is weak.

>TRBJ1-3|.|TRBV6-5
CASQGAGNTIYF
>TRBJ1-2|.|TRBV5-6
CASSFPTYYGYTF
>TRBJ1-2|.|TRBV7-8
CASSAGSYGYTF
>TRBJ2-2|TRBD2|TRBV7-2
CASSLDGLVNTGELFF
>TRBJ1-5|TRBD1|TRBV4-1
CASSLGGTVSNQPQHF
>TRBJ2-7|.|TRBV28
CASSLAIAYEQYF
>TRBJ1-6|TRBD1|TRBV4-1
CASRWTGDSPLHF
>TRBJ1-1|TRBD1|TRBV5-1
CASSSGTGNTEAFF
>TRBJ1-5|.|TRBV24-1
CATSDLSGDHQPQHF
>TRBJ1-2|.|TRBV11-3
CASSQQGRGYTF
>TRBJ1-2|TRBD1|TRBV7-8
CASSLAGQGSGGYTF
>TRBJ2-7|.|TRBV11-1
CASSHLVSSYEQYF
>TRBJ2-6|.|TRBV14
CASSQNRVFSGANVLTF
>TRBJ2-5|.|TRBV2
CASSELASARETQYF
>TRBJ2-1|.|TRBV11-2
CASSTGVVNEQFF
>TRBJ1-1|.|TRBV20-1
CSAGEGAEAFF
>TRBJ1-2|.|TRBV27
CASKRTGDYGYTF
>TRBJ1-2|.|TRBV24-1
CATSDPARAGESGYTF
>TRBJ1-2|TRBD1|TRBV6-1
CASSSPTGKNYGYTF
>TRBJ1-1|.|TRBV10-3
CAISAGNMNTEAFF
>TRBJ1-4|.|TRBV3-1/TRBV3-2
CASSQYAARTNEKLFF
>TRBJ1-5|TRBD1|TRBV6-2/TRBV6-3
CASSYPGQGVRGHQPQHF
>TRBJ1-1|TRBD1|TRBV11-1
CASSPDRGKTEAFF
>TRBJ1-1|.|TRBV15
CATSLSGGTEAFF
>TRBJ1-2|TRBD1|TRBV12-5
CASGLVGQRSPQHGYTF
>TRBJ1-3|.|TRBV10-3
CAIRPRGSGNTIYF
>TRBJ2-7|TRBD1|TRBV5-5
CASSWRQGEQYF
>TRBJ1-2|.|TRBV6-5
CASSSTQTPRGGYTF
>TRBJ2-3|TRBD1|TRBV7-2
CASSPDRYTDTQYF
>TRBJ1-2|TRBD1|TRBV28
CASRDRTGGNYGYTF
>TRBJ2-3|TRBD2|TRBV4-2
CASSQGGFGGGPTDTQYF
>TRBJ2-6|TRBD1|TRBV18
CASSLDRVPSGANVLTF
>TRBJ2-5|.|TRBV4-2
CASSQDHGFKTQYF
>TRBJ1-4|.|TRBV6-6
CASSYQQGQRAAKLFF
>TRBJ1-4|.|TRBV28
CAISPGVTNEKLFF
>TRBJ1-6|.|TRBV7-2
CASRLQGHINSPLHF
>TRBJ1-5|TRBD1|TRBV5-4
CASSPGQGINQPQHF
>TRBJ1-5|.|TRBV6-5
CASRKGSNQPQHF
>TRBJ2-3|.|TRBV27
CASSYRVGADTQYF
>TRBJ2-5|TRBD1|TRBV7-9
CASSLEGQYETQYF
>TRBJ2-7|TRBD2|TRBV5-4
CASSPTSGGSSYEQYF
>TRBJ2-3|TRBD2|TRBV29-1
CSARTSGGTSTDTQYF
>TRBJ1-2|.|TRBV16
CASSQSRAAFPPNYGYTF
>TRBJ1-2|.|TRBV19
CASSIAAVGGYTF
>TRBJ1-6|.|TRBV5-5
CASSREPISYNSPLHF
>TRBJ2-5|.|TRBV7-8
CASSLFPETQYF